Below, 15 T cell receptor beta chains from the same sample are listed, as sequenced in a study of shared clonotypes between healthy human individuals (dated by TCRdb to the early 2020s). Receptor amplification or capture employed the immunoSEQ multiplex PCR assay. TCRdb carries this immuneACCESS record with in-frame sequences only. Its versions omit some clonotypes, under half of them owing to an unresolved V gene in the studies checked, with the rest unexplained. A total of 600,000 to 750,000 clones appear in this sample, 80% to 95% of them only once. The ten largest clonotypes hold more than 30% of the sample. Sequencing was carried out using memory CD8+ T cells from PBMCs. The cell subset or site label on this specimen signifies: CD45RO+ cells pooled with CCR7-negative TemRA cells. Receptors originate from a man between 18 and 35 years old in good health. Some clones in this sample may be carry-over from other donors' samples.

This clone was observed a single time. This rearrangement joins TRBV19 to TRBJ2-1, with TRBD1 identical over 10 bases. Germline CDR1 reads LNHDA; CDR2 reads SQIVND (reference sequence). This CDR3 spans 16 amino acids. With 4 bases clipped from V and 2 bases from J, the junction kept 5 bases outside the gene matches. This CDR3 is CASSRGQGPTYNEQFF. In DNA, the CDR3 is TGTGCCAGTAGTAGGGGACAGGGGCCAACCTACAATGAGCAGTTCTTC.

This sequence joins TRBV7-9 and TRBJ2-5; a weak D match, TRBD1 (5 bases). The CDR3 is 15 amino acids. V lost 1 base and J 0 bases, leaving 9 bases between the germline ends. Germline CDR1 and CDR2: SEHNR and FQNEAQ (reference sequence). The CDR3: CASSLVRTHQETQYF. In DNA, the CDR3 is TGTGCCAGCAGCTTAGTACGGACACACCAAGAGACCCAGTACTTC.

The chain is built from TRBV27 and TRBJ1-1; the D is unclear. Trimming took 2 bases from V and 4 from J, leaving 11 bases between them. Per the germline V gene, CDR1 is MNHEY and CDR2 is SMNVEV (reference sequence). This CDR3 has 14 residues. The CDR3 spells CASSLGRAGTEAFF. The DNA of the CDR3 is TGTGCCAGCAGTTTAGGTAGGGCAGGCACTGAAGCTTTCTTT.

This chain links TRBV29-1 with TRBJ1-1; 7 bases are shared with TRBD1. Germline V gene data show CDR1 as SQVTM and CDR2 as ANQGSEA. The CDR3 extends over 13 amino acids. The junction had 9 bases not matched to a gene; V was cut back by 4 bases and J by 7 bases. The CDR3 sequence: CSVVGGQSLEAFF. Here the CDR3 DNA reads TGCAGCGTTGTAGGGGGACAGTCACTTGAAGCTTTCTTT.

The count of this clone is one. This sequence joins TRBV7-8 and TRBJ2-7; possible D gene TRBD1, 6 bases. Trimming removed 5 bases from V and 1 base from J, with 15 bases in between. Germline V CDR1 and CDR2: SGHVS, FQNEAQ. This CDR3 has 15 amino acids. The CDR3: CASSPGPQGSYEQYF. CDR3 bases: TGTGCCAGCAGCCCGGGTCCACAGGGTTCCTACGAGCAGTACTTC.

The rearrangement uses TRBV28 and TRBJ2-7; D may be TRBD2 (6 bases). The CDR3 runs 14 residues. Trimming removed 8 bases at V and 1 base at J, with 15 bases between. Germline CDR1 and CDR2: MDHEN and SYDVKM. The CDR3 bases are TGTGCCAGCCGAAGGCACGGGAGTTCCTACGAGCAGTACTTC. Translating it yields CASRRHGSSYEQYF.

V is TRBV28 and J is TRBJ2-5, with TRBD1 as a possible D gene (5 bases). Trimming removed 5 bases at V and 4 bases at J, with 14 bases between. The germline V gene encodes CDR1 MDHEN and CDR2 SYDVKM. The CDR3 is 14 residues long. The CDR3 DNA follows: TGTGCCAGCAGTGTTCAGGGATTGGGAGAGACCCAGTACTTC. Translation gives CASSVQGLGETQYF.

The chain has TRBV27 and TRBJ2-2; 7 bases agree with TRBD1. Germline V gene sequence: CDR1 MNHEY, CDR2 SMNVEV (reference sequence). This CDR3 region has 15 residues. Trimming took 7 bases from V and 4 from J; bases not matched to a gene: 9. CDR3 in DNA: TGTGCCAGCAAAATGAGACAGGGTCTCACCGGGGAGCTGTTTTTT. Protein product: CASKMRQGLTGELFF.

This clone was seen ten or more times. This CDR3 is also generated by other DNA sequences in the sample. This chain links TRBV9 with TRBJ2-1, with D unresolved. Germline-derived CDR1 and CDR2 are SGDLS and YYNGEE. CDR3 length: 13 residues. V was clipped by 0 bases and J by 6 bases, with 7 bases between them. The CDR3 DNA sequence: TGTGCCAGCAGCGTAGGACCCGCCAATGAGCAGTTCTTC. The encoded protein is CASSVGPANEQFF.

V usage is TRBV11-3 and J usage is TRBJ2-5, with 10 bases fitting TRBD1. The V gene's germline CDR1 is SGHNT and CDR2 YENEEA. This CDR3 region has 15 residues. The V and J ends lost 5 bases and 5 bases, in that order; junction bases with no gene match: 8. Here the CDR3 reads CASSQGQGERETQYF. DNA for the CDR3: TGTGCCAGCAGCCAAGGACAGGGGGAGCGGGAGACCCAGTACTTC.

V gene TRBV6-1 combines with J gene TRBJ1-1; D unresolved. The CDR3 loop spans 17 amino acids. The V end lost 1 base, the J end lost 8 bases, and 23 bases lay between the germline ends. Looked up from germline, CDR1 is MNHNS and CDR2 is SASEGT. CDR3 protein: CASSEEFGASGLSEAFF. In DNA, the CDR3 is TGTGCCAGCAGTGAAGAATTTGGAGCCTCCGGCCTCAGCGAAGCTTTCTTT.

The chain has TRBV6-4 and TRBJ2-7; 9 nucleotides line up with TRBD2. J gave up 0 bases and V 5 bases, and 5 bases lay outside the gene matches. Germline V gives CDR1 MRHNA, CDR2 SNTAGT. The CDR3 spans 15 residues. Here the CDR3 DNA reads TGTGCCAGCAGTCTTAGCGGGGGCAGCTCCTACGAGCAGTACTTC. Protein sequence: CASSLSGGSSYEQYF.

The rearrangement uses TRBV27 and TRBJ1-1, with D possibly matching TRBD1 (5 bases). Trimming removed 1 base at V and 4 bases at J, with 7 bases between. Germline V gene data show CDR1 as MNHEY and CDR2 as SMNVEV (reference sequence). The CDR3 spans 13 residues. The CDR3 DNA reads as TGTGCCAGCAGTTTATGGCAGGGCACTGAAGCTTTCTTT. Its translation is CASSLWQGTEAFF.

The chain employs TRBV19 and TRBJ2-1, with D uncertain. Per the germline V gene, CDR1 is LNHDA and CDR2 is SQIVND (reference sequence). V dropped 6 bases and J dropped 3 bases, with 18 bases sitting between them. The CDR3 length is 16 residues. The CDR3 loop reads CASSPSRPPDYNEQFF. The CDR3 DNA sequence: TGTGCCAGTAGCCCCTCTCGCCCGCCAGACTACAATGAGCAGTTCTTC.

The V gene is TRBV7-3, the J gene TRBJ2-1, with 10 bases that match TRBD2. This CDR3 comprises 15 residues. The germline gives CDR1 SGHTA, CDR2 FQGTGA. The ends lost 3 bases at V and 7 bases at J; junction bases unmatched: 6. CDR3 protein: CASSFTSGIMNEQFF. The CDR3 DNA is TGTGCCAGCAGCTTTACTAGCGGGATCATGAATGAGCAGTTCTTC.